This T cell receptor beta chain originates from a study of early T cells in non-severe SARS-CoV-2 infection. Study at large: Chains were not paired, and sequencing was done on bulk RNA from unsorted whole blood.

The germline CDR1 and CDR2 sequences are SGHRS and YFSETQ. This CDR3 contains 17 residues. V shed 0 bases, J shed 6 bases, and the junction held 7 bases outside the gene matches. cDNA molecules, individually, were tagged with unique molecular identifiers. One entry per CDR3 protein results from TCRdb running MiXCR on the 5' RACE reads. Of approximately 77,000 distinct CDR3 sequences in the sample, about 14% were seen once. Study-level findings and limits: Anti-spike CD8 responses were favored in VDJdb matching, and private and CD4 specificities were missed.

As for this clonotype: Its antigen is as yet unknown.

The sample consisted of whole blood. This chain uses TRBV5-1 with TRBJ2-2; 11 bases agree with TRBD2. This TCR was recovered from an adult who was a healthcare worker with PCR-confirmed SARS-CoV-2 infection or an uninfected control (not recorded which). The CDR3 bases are TGCGCCAGCAGCTTGGGAACTAGCGGGGGAATTTCCGGGGAGCTGTTTTTT. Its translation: CASSLGTSGGISGELFF.